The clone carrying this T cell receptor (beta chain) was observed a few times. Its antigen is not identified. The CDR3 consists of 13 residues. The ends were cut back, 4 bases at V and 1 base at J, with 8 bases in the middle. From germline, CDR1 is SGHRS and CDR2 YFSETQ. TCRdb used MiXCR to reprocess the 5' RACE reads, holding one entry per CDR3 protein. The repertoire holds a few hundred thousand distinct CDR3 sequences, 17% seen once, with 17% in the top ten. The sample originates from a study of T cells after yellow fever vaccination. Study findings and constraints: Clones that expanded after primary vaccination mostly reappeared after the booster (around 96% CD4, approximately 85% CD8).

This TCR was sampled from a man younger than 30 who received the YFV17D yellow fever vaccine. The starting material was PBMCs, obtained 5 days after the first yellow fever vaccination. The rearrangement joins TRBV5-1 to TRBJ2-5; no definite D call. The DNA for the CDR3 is TGCGCCAGCAGCAGTAGGCCCCAAGAGACCCAGTACTTC. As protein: CASSSRPQETQYF.